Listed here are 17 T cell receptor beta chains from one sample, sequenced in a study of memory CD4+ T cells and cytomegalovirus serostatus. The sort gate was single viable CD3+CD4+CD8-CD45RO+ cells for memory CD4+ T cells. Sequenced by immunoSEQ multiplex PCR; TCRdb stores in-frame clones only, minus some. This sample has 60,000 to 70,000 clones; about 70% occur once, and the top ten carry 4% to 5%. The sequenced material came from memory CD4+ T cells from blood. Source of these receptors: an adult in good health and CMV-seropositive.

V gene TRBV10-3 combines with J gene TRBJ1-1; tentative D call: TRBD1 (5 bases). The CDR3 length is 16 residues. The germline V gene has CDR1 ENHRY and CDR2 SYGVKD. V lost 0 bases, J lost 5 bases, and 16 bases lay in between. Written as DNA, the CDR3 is TGTGCCATCAGTGAGTCGACTCCAGGGCGGGGGACTGAAGCTTTCTTT. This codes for CAISESTPGRGTEAFF.

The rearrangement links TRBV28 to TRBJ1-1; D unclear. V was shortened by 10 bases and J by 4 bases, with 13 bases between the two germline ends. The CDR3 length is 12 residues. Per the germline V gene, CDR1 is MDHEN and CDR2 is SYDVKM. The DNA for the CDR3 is TGTGCCACCAGCCGGCCGTCCACTGAAGCTTTCTTT. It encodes CATSRPSTEAFF.

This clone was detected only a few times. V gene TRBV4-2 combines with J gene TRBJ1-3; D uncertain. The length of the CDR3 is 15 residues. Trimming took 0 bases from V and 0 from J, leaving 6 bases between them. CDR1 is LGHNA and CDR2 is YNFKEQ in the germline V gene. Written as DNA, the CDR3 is TGTGCCAGCAGCCAAGACAGGCTCTCTGGAAACACCATATATTTT. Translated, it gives CASSQDRLSGNTIYF.

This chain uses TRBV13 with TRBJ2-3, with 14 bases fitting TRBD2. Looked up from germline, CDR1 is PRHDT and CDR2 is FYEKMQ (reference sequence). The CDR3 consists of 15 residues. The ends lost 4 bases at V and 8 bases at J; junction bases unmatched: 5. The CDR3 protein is CASSSGLAGGGTQYF. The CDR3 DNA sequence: TGTGCCAGCAGCTCCGGACTAGCGGGAGGTGGTACGCAGTATTTT.

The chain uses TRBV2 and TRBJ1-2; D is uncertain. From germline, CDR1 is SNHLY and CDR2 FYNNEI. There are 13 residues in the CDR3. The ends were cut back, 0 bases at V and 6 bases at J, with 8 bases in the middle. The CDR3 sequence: CASSEARVDGYTF. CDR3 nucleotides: TGTGCCAGCAGTGAAGCGCGGGTCGATGGCTACACCTTC.

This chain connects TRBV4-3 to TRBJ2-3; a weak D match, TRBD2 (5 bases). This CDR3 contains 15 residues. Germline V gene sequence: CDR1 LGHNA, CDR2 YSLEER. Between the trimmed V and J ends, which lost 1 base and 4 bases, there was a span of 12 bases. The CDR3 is CASSQGVGVSDTQYF. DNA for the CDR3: TGCGCCAGCAGCCAAGGTGTGGGAGTTTCAGATACGCAGTATTTT.

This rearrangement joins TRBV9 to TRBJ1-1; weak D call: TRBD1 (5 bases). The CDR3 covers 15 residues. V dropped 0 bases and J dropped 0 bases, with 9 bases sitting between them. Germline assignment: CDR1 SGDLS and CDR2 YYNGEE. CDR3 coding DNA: TGTGCCAGCAGCGTAGAGGGGACGGTGAACACTGAAGCTTTCTTT. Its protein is CASSVEGTVNTEAFF.

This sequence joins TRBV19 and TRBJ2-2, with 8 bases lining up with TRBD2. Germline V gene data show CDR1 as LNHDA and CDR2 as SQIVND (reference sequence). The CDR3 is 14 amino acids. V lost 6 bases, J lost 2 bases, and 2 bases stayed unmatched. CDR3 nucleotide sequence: TGTGCCAGTAGGAGGACTAGCAACACCGGGGAGCTGTTTTTT. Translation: CASRRTSNTGELFF.

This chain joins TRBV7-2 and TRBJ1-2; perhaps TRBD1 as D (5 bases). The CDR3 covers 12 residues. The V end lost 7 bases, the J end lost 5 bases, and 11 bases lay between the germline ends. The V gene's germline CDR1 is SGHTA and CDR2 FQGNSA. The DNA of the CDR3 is TGTGCCAGCACCCCGACAGAATATGGCTACACCTTC. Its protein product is CASTPTEYGYTF. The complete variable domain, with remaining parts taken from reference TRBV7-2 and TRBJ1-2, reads GAGVSQSPSNKVTEKGKDVELRCDPISGHTALYWYRQSLGQGLEFLIYFQGNSAPDKSGLPSDRFSAERTGGSVSTLTIQRTQQEDSAVYLCASTPTEYGYTFGSGTRLTVV.

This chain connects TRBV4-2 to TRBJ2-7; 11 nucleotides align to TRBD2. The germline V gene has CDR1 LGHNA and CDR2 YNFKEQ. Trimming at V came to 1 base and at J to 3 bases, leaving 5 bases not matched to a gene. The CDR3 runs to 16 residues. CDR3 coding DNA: TGTGCCAGCAGCCAAGTGGTAGCGGGGGGGGACTACGAGCAGTACTTC. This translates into CASSQVVAGGDYEQYF.

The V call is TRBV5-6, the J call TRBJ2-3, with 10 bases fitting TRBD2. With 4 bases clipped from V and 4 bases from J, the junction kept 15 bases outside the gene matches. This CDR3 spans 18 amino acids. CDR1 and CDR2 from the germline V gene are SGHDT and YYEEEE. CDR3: CASSQASGSWRTPDTQYF. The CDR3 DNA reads TGTGCCAGCAGCCAAGCTAGCGGGAGTTGGAGGACGCCAGATACGCAGTATTTT.

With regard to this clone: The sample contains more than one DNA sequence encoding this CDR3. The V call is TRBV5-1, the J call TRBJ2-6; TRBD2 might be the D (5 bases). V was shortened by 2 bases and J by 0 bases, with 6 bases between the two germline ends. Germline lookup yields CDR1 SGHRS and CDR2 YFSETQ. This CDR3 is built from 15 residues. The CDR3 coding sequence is TGCGCCAGCAGCTTAGGGAGCTCTGGGGCCAACGTCCTGACTTTC. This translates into CASSLGSSGANVLTF. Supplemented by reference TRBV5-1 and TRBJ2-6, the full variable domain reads KAGVTQTPRYLIKTRGQQVTLSCSPISGHRSVSWYQQTPGQGLQFLFEYFSETQRNKGNFPGRFSGRQFSNSRSEMNVSTLELGDSALYLCASSLGSSGANVLTFGAGSRLTVL.

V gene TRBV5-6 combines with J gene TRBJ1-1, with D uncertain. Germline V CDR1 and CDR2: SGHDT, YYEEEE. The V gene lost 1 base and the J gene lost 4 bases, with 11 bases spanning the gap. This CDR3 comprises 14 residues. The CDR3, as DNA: TGTGCCAGCAGCTTGTGGAATCCGGGCACTGAAGCTTTCTTT. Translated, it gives CASSLWNPGTEAFF.

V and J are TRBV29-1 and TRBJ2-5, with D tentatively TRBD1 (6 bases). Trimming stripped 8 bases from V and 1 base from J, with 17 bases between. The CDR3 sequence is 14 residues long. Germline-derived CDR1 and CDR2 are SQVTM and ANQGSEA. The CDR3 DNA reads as TGCAGCTGTTACCAGGGGTTAGGCCAAGAGACCCAGTACTTC. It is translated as CSCYQGLGQETQYF.

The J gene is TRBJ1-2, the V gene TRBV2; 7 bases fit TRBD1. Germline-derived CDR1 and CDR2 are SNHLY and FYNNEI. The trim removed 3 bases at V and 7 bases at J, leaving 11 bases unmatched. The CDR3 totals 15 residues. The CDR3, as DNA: TGTGCCAGCAGTGAGACGGGACAGATCCGTTCTGGCTACACCTTC. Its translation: CASSETGQIRSGYTF.

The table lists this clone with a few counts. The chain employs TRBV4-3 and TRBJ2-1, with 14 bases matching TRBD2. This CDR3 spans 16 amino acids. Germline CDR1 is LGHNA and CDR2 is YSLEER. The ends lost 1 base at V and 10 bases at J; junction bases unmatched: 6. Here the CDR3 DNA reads TGCGCCAGCAGCCAAGTTCCGGGACTAGCGGGAGTGGAGCAGTTCTTC. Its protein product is CASSQVPGLAGVEQFF.

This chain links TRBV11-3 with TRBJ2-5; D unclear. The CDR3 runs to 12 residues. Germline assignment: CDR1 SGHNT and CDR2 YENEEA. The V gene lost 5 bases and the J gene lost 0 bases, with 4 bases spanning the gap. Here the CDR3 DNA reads TGTGCCAGCAGCCCCGACCAAGAGACCCAGTACTTC. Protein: CASSPDQETQYF.